This T cell receptor (beta chain) comes out of a study of cytomegalovirus exposure and HLA in healthy donors. The PCR was carried out with 60 Vbeta primers and 13 Jbeta primers. Assay used: immunoSEQ multiplex PCR; TCRdb lists only in-frame clones, some missing. The table includes over 85,000 clones, 55% to 80% detected once. Germline values: CDR1 SNHLY, CDR2 FYNNEI. The ends were cut back, 7 bases at V and 4 bases at J, with 7 bases in the middle. The CDR3 loop spans 11 amino acids. The chain has TRBV2 and TRBJ2-5; D possibly corresponds to TRBD1 (5 bases). This TCR derives from a female donor in good health and CMV-seronegative. The sequencing input was PBMCs. In DNA form, the CDR3 reads TGTGCCAGCACAGGGCCAGAGACCCAGTACTTC. Amino acid sequence: CASTGPETQYF. Complete variable domain (other parts from reference TRBV2 and TRBJ2-5): EPEVTQTPSHQVTQMGQEVILRCVPISNHLYFYWYRQILGQKVEFLVSFYNNEISEKSEIFDDQFSVERPDGSNFTLKIRSTKLEDSAMYFCASTGPETQYFGPGTRLLVL.